This T cell receptor (beta chain) was found in a study of T cell responses to AZD1222 COVID-19 vaccine. The length of the CDR3 is 15 residues. Trimming removed 0 bases at V and 2 bases at J, with 8 bases between. The germline V gene encodes CDR1 LNHDA and CDR2 SQIVND (reference sequence). Libraries were prepared by immunoSEQ multiplex PCR; TCRdb keeps only in-frame clonotypes and omits some of them. This table holds around 190,000 clones, around 92% found once. As concerns this clone: Its specificity is not known.

Overall study findings and caveats: Unmutated variant regions reportedly attract nearly half of all spike-specific TCRs. Recipients of AZD1222 seropositive at baseline numbered only 5 to 7.

The TCR originated in an adult in good health. The rearrangement joins TRBV19 to TRBJ2-1; D uncertain. Sequenced here: peripheral blood, sampled on day 0 of AZD1222 vaccination. CDR3 region: CASSIESTPYNEQFF. The CDR3 coding sequence is TGTGCCAGTAGTATAGAGTCCACTCCCTACAATGAGCAGTTCTTC. The full variable domain, rest sourced from reference TRBV19 and TRBJ2-1, is DGGITQSPKYLFRKEGQNVTLSCEQNLNHDAMYWYRQDPGQGLRLIYYSQIVNDFQKGDIAEGYSVSREKKESFPLTVTSAQKNPTAFYLCASSIESTPYNEQFFGPGTRLTVL.